This TCR beta chain is drawn from a study of graft-versus-host responses after intestinal transplantation. Study as a whole: Grafts were multivisceral, liver-intestinal, or isolated intestinal.

V shed 7 bases, J shed 5 bases, and the junction held 7 bases outside the gene matches. The CDR3 extends over 14 amino acids. CDR1 and CDR2 (germline): SNHLY, FYNNEI. Worth noting for this clone: The antigen is undetermined.

Profiled with immunoSEQ multiplex PCR; TCRdb holds only in-frame clones, not every one. This sample carries approximately 93,000 clones, around 93% of them seen once, and the ten largest clones take around 0.067%. The starting material was unstimulated CD8+ T cells sorted from spleen or lymph node cells, obtained before transplant. J is TRBJ2-3 and V is TRBV2, with 9 bases fitting TRBD2. The clonotype comes from a human donor who was the organ donor for an intestinal transplant. The CDR3 coding sequence is TGTGCCAGCATACCTAGCGGGGAACTAGATACGCAGTATTTT. Amino acids: CASIPSGELDTQYF.